This T cell receptor (beta chain) was sequenced during a study of cytomegalovirus exposure and HLA in healthy donors. This clone appeared a few times. The CDR3 runs to 15 residues. Trimming shortened V by 4 bases and J by 0 bases, and 12 bases separated the two germline ends. Per the germline V gene, CDR1 is MNHNS and CDR2 is SASEGT. Every donor was a healthy person donating bone marrow. PCR amplification relied on 60 Vbeta primers (plus 13 Jbeta primers). The method was immunoSEQ multiplex PCR; TCRdb's version includes in-frame clones alone and lacks a portion of them. The sample carries around 150,000 clones, roughly 80% recorded once.

The TCR was taken from a man between 35 and 55 years old in good health and CMV-seronegative. The sequenced sample was PBMCs. V usage is TRBV6-1 and J usage is TRBJ1-1, with D perhaps matching TRBD1 (6 bases). The CDR3 nucleotides read TGTGCCAGCAGTGTAAACAGGGTCGTGAACACTGAAGCTTTCTTT. Translating it yields CASSVNRVVNTEAFF.